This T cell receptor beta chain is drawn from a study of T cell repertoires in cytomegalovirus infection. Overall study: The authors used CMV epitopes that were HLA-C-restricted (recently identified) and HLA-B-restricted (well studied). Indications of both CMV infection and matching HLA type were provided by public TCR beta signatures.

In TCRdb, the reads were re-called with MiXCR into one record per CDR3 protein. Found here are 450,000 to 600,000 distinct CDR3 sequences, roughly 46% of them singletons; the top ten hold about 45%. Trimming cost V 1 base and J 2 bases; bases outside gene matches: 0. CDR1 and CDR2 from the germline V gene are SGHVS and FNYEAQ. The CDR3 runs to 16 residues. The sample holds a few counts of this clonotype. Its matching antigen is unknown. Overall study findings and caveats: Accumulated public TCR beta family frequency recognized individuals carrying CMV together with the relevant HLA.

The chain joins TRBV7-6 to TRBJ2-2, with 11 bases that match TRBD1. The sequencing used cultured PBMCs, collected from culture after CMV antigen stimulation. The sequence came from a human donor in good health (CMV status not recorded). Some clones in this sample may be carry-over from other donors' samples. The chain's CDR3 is CASSLGTGGNTGELFF. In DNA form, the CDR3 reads TGTGCCAGCAGCTTAGGGACAGGGGGCAACACCGGGGAGCTGTTTTTT.